This T cell receptor beta chain was retrieved from a study of T cell responses to AZD1222 COVID-19 vaccine. Study outcomes and limitations: Nearly half of spike-specific TCRs reportedly target variant regions that are unmutated in the B.1.351 and B.1.1.7 variants. White British ancestry dominated among donors, who included more females, and clonal diversity was possibly underestimated. An increase in Spike-specific TCR breadth and depth was observed after two AZD1222 doses.

V shed 4 bases, J shed 3 bases, and the junction held 7 bases outside the gene matches. Germline lookup yields CDR1 SGHNT and CDR2 YYREEE (reference sequence). The CDR3 extends over 15 amino acids. With respect to this clone: Its antigen is as yet unknown.

Repertoires were generated with immunoSEQ multiplex PCR, while TCRdb's copy carries only in-frame clones and drops some. The sample has 60,000 to 85,000 clones, around 87% seen once. The chain joins TRBV5-4 to TRBJ2-7, with 10 bases identical to TRBD1. The sample was peripheral blood, taken 28 days after the second AZD1222 dose. The sequence was collected from an adult who received the AZD1222 COVID-19 vaccine. In DNA, the CDR3 is TGTGCCAGCAGCACAGGGACAGGGGCTGACTACGAGCAGTACTTC. Amino acids: CASSTGTGADYEQYF. The full variable domain, completed using reference TRBV5-4 and TRBJ2-7, is ETGVTQSPTHLIKTRGQQVTLRCSSQSGHNTVSWYQQALGQGPQFIFQYYREEENGRGNFPPRFSGLQFPNYSSELNVNALELDDSALYLCASSTGTGADYEQYFGPGTRLTVT.